One sample yielded the 17 T cell receptor beta chains listed below, sequenced in a study of blood T cells in healthy people across ages. Next came a second PCR, run for about 7 to 12 cycles, which used a sample-barcoded 5' primer along with a J-beta primer mix. TCRdb re-called the 5' RACE reads with MiXCR, one entry per CDR3 protein. There are 800,000 or so distinct CDR3 sequences in the sample; 62% occur only once, and around a quarter lies in the top ten. The sequenced sample consisted of blood. The receptors derive from a man aged 25-45 years in good health.

A single count supports this clonotype. The gene calls are TRBV6-5 and TRBJ2-7; 10 bases line up with TRBD1. V was clipped by 6 bases and J by 4 bases; unmatched bases: 9. The CDR3 is made up of 15 amino acids. Germline V gene lookup returns CDR1 MNHEY and CDR2 SVGAGI. CDR3 amino acids: CASSPDRGRGYEQYF. The CDR3 coding sequence is TGTGCCAGCAGCCCCGACAGGGGGCGAGGATACGAGCAGTACTTC.

J is TRBJ2-5 and V is TRBV7-2, with 7 positions matching TRBD1. CDR3 size: 17 residues. Germline CDR1 SGHTA, CDR2 FQGNSA. V gave up 1 base and J gave up 5 bases; unmatched junction bases: 13. The CDR3 bases are TGTGCCAGCAGCTTAGTAGGGGGCGATGACCTGGGGGAGACCCAGTACTTC. Its protein is CASSLVGGDDLGETQYF.

This sequence joins TRBV6-5 and TRBJ1-4; 8 bases match TRBD1. V lost 3 bases to trimming and J lost 4 bases; unmatched junction nucleotides: 7. CDR1 is MNHEY and CDR2 is SVGAGI in the germline V gene. This CDR3 contains 16 residues. CDR3 nucleotide sequence: TGTGCCAGCAGTTATTCCCGGGACAGGATTAATGAAAAACTGTTTTTT. Its translation is CASSYSRDRINEKLFF.

V is TRBV14 and J is TRBJ2-4; 8 bases are a match to TRBD2. The closer fit of TRBJ2-7 to the DNA end suggests the J call may be wrong. The germline V gene has CDR1 SGHDN and CDR2 FVKESK. The CDR3 loop spans 12 amino acids. For the CDR3, the DNA is TGTGCCAGCAGCCATCTAGCGGGCGAGCAGTACTTC. Translation gives CASSHLAGEQYF.

The V call is TRBV12-3 or TRBV12-4, the J call TRBJ2-5; D possibly corresponds to TRBD2 (6 bases). Judging by the DNA end, TRBJ2-7 fits better; the J call may be wrong. The CDR3 contains 14 residues. CDR3 protein: CASSLGGVTGEQYF. In nucleotides, the CDR3 is TGTGCCAGCAGTCTAGGAGGGGTAACGGGCGAGCAGTACTTC.

Details on this clonotype: This may be a read error, as it is one base from a much larger clone. This rearrangement joins TRBV28 to TRBJ2-5; D is ambiguous. Germline CDR1 reads MDHEN; CDR2 reads SYDVKM. There are 15 residues in the CDR3. The CDR3 nucleotides are TGTGGCAGCAGTCTAGGGTTTCGAGTTAGAGAGACCCAGTACTTC. Protein: CGSSLGFRVRETQYF.

The rearrangement uses TRBV7-2 and TRBJ2-5; 7 positions match TRBD1. V shed 5 bases, J shed 4 bases, and the junction held 10 bases outside the gene matches. Germline lookup yields CDR1 SGHTA and CDR2 FQGNSA. The CDR3 has 15 amino acids. The CDR3 loop reads CASSREGQAVETQYF. The DNA of the CDR3 is TGTGCCAGCAGCCGTGAAGGACAGGCAGTAGAGACCCAGTACTTC.

In this sample, this clonotype turned up a few times. The chain has TRBV28 and TRBJ1-6, with TRBD1 as a possible D gene (6 bases). The V gene's germline CDR1 is MDHEN and CDR2 SYDVKM. Trimming took 4 bases from V and 1 from J, leaving 11 bases between them. CDR3 length equals 16 residues. The CDR3 spells CASSSTGKSYNSPLHF. DNA for the CDR3: TGTGCCAGCAGTTCCACAGGGAAGTCCTATAATTCACCCCTCCACTTT.

This CDR3 reads CATNEGSVGNEQFF. The DNA of the CDR3 is TGTGCCACCAATGAGGGGAGCGTCGGCAATGAGCAGTTCTTC. This sequence joins TRBV24-1 and TRBJ2-1; D is possibly TRBD1 or TRBD2 (5 bases each). This CDR3 has 14 amino acids. From germline, CDR1 is KGHDR and CDR2 SFDVKD. V lost 8 bases and J 6 bases, leaving 16 bases between the germline ends.

The V gene is TRBV7-2, the J gene TRBJ2-1, with 14 nucleotides matching TRBD2. Unmatched junction bases numbered 8, after V lost 5 bases and J lost 11 bases. CDR3 length: 15 amino acids. Germline values: CDR1 SGHTA, CDR2 FQGNSA. CDR3 nucleotides: TGTGCCAGCAGCGCCCCGGGACTAGCGGGGGAGAAGCAGTTCTTC. This encodes CASSAPGLAGEKQFF.

The CDR3 spells CASSLGWATEGATNEKLFF. The CDR3 region has the DNA TGCGCCAGCAGCTTGGGGTGGGCGACCGAAGGTGCAACTAATGAAAAACTGTTTTTT. The chain employs TRBV5-1 and TRBJ1-4; D ambiguous. Germline V gene data show CDR1 as SGHRS and CDR2 as YFSETQ. The CDR3 has 19 amino acids. V lost 0 bases, J lost 0 bases, and 18 bases lay in between.

V is TRBV20-1 and J is TRBJ2-7; 8 nucleotides align to TRBD1. This CDR3 region has 13 residues. Germline V lookup: CDR1 DFQATT, CDR2 SNEGSKA (reference sequence). CDR3: CSSGQVNSYEQYF. The CDR3 bases are TGCAGCTCGGGACAGGTGAACTCCTACGAGCAGTACTTC.

This clonotype has a handful of counts. This rearrangement joins TRBV29-1 to TRBJ1-2; D is unclear. CDR1 is SQVTM, CDR2 ANQGSEA, per germline. The CDR3 covers 12 residues. With 4 bases removed from V and 2 bases from J, the gap between germline ends came to 8 bases. CDR3 region: CSVGAANYGYTF. The CDR3 coding sequence is TGCAGCGTTGGGGCAGCCAACTATGGCTACACCTTC.

The CDR3 region is CSARGAEANYGYTF. Here the CDR3 DNA reads TGCAGTGCTAGGGGCGCAGAAGCTAACTATGGCTACACCTTC. The chain combines TRBV20-1 with TRBJ1-2; no clear D gene. V was trimmed by 3 bases and J by 0 bases, leaving 11 bases between them. Germline V gene sequence: CDR1 DFQATT, CDR2 SNEGSKA (reference sequence). This CDR3 is 14 amino acids long.

The rearrangement joins TRBV29-1 to TRBJ1-2; tentatively, D is TRBD1 (6 bases). The CDR3 runs 13 residues. Trimming removed 0 bases from V and 6 bases from J, with 11 bases in between. Germline-derived CDR1 and CDR2 are SQVTM and ANQGSEA. CDR3 region: CSVEEIRGNGYTF. The DNA for the CDR3 is TGCAGCGTTGAAGAGATCAGGGGCAATGGCTACACCTTC.

V usage is TRBV6-5 and J usage is TRBJ1-4; possibly TRBD1 for D (5 bases). The V gene's germline CDR1 is MNHEY and CDR2 SVGAGI. V was shortened by 5 bases and J by 10 bases, with 14 bases between the two germline ends. The CDR3 is made up of 13 amino acids. The CDR3 sequence: CASSDGRGTKLFF. CDR3 nucleotides: TGTGCCAGCAGTGACGGGCGGGGCACAAAACTGTTTTTT.

This clonotype was picked up a small number of times. V and J are TRBV7-9 and TRBJ1-1; D unresolved. The CDR3 extends over 13 amino acids. Germline CDR1 reads SEHNR; CDR2 reads FQNEAQ (reference sequence). V lost 6 bases and J lost 11, with 19 bases in between. The CDR3 protein is CASSRDEGSEAFF. CDR3 DNA: TGTGCCAGCAGTCGGGATGAGGGAAGTGAGGCTTTCTTT.